This T cell receptor (beta chain) derives from a study of T cells in tumors after PD-1 blockade. Turning to the study itself: Either cemiplimab 350 mg every 2 weeks or pembrolizumab 200 mg every 3 weeks was given. Some patients also took daily vismodegib 150 mg during anti-PD-1 treatment. On average, peripheral blood gave some 120,000 TCR templates and over 35,000 unique clonotypes.

The method was immunoSEQ multiplex PCR; TCRdb's version includes in-frame clones alone and lacks a portion of them. The data hold over 60,000 clones, with approximately 79% observed a single time. Germline V lookup: CDR1 SGHTA, CDR2 FQGNSA. The length of the CDR3 is 14 residues. V was trimmed by 5 bases and J by 8 bases, leaving 16 bases between them. The origin of this receptor is a human donor with basal cell carcinoma. The chain is built from TRBV7-2 and TRBJ1-3; D may be TRBD1 (5 bases). The starting material was PBMCs, obtained after anti-PD-1 treatment. CDR3: CASSPGLPGHTIYF. The CDR3 coding sequence is TGTGCCAGCAGCCCGGGACTGCCTGGTCACACCATATATTTT.